These T cell receptor beta chains were read from a single sample in a study of blood T cell repertoires in COVID-19. Generated by immunoSEQ multiplex PCR, the TCRdb table keeps only in-frame clones and is missing some. The sample lists under 200,000 clones; 88% were seen once. Sequencing was done on a sample of peripheral blood. The receptors originated from a man aged 35-49 years with active or convalescent COVID-19. CDR3s include the opening cysteine and the closing phenylalanine or tryptophan. D genes are given only for firm matches. Part of the rows lack a size; the others show once, few, many or a class for expanded clones.

. TRBJ2-6 TRBV5-6 . 16 CASSLRAGSGANVLTF TGTGCCAGCAGCTTGCGCGCGGGTTCTGGGGCCAACGTCCTGACTTTC
. TRBJ1-2 TRBV5-4 . 14 CASSLASESYGYTF TGTGCCAGCAGCCTTGCCTCAGAAAGCTATGGCTACACCTTC
TRBD1 TRBJ2-7 TRBV5-1 . 11 CASSLGDRQYF TGCGCCAGCAGCTTGGGGGACAGGCAGTACTTC
TRBD2 TRBJ2-1 TRBV4-1 . 18 CASSQDGPSGSSYNEQFF TGCGCCAGCAGCCAAGATGGGCCTAGCGGGAGTTCCTACAATGAGCAGTTCTTC
. TRBJ1-3 TRBV2 . 14 CASHRLGDGNTIYF TGTGCCAGCCACCGTTTAGGGGATGGAAACACCATATATTTT
TRBD2 TRBJ2-4 TRBV2 . 15 CASSIDGPGGDIQYF TGTGCCAGCAGTATTGATGGGCCGGGGGGAGACATTCAGTACTTC
TRBD2 TRBJ2-1 TRBV5-1 . 15 CASTIVAGGYNEQFF TGCGCCAGCACCATTGTAGCGGGGGGGTACAATGAGCAGTTCTTC
. TRBJ2-1 TRBV18 . 13 CASSPLSYNEQFF TGTGCCAGCTCACCCCTCTCCTACAATGAGCAGTTCTTC
TRBD1 TRBJ1-3 TRBV7-9 . 16 CASSSWTGAGGNTIYF TGTGCCAGCAGCTCCTGGACAGGGGCAGGAGGAAACACCATATATTTT
TRBD1 TRBJ2-5 TRBV5-1 . 16 CASSPPRGQAIETQYF TGCGCCAGCAGCCCCCCCCGGGGACAGGCCATAGAGACCCAGTACTTC
. TRBJ2-7 TRBV5-3 . 13 CARSLVKSYEQYF TGTGCCAGAAGCTTGGTCAAATCCTACGAGCAGTACTTC
TRBD2 TRBJ2-7 TRBV9 . 17 CASSVGSSGGSIYEQYF TGTGCCAGCAGCGTAGGGTCTAGCGGGGGGTCTATCTACGAGCAGTACTTC
. TRBJ2-5 TRBV20-1 . 10 CSARWETQYF TGCAGTGCCAGGTGGGAGACCCAGTACTTC
. TRBJ2-1 TRBV5-5 . 13 CASSFQGYNEQFF TGTGCCAGCAGCTTTCAGGGGTACAATGAGCAGTTCTTC
. TRBJ2-2 TRBV4-3 . 15 CASSLQGFDTGELFF TGCGCCAGCAGCCTACAGGGTTTTGACACCGGGGAGCTGTTTTTT
. TRBJ2-2 TRBV9 . 16 CASSGRQDKNTGELFF TGTGCCAGCAGCGGACGACAAGATAAGAACACCGGGGAGCTGTTTTTT
TRBD1 TRBJ1-1 TRBV4-1 once 18 CASSQEGNRGAWNTEAFF TGCGCCAGCAGCCAAGAAGGGAACAGGGGGGCCTGGAACACTGAAGCTTTCTTT
. TRBJ2-1 TRBV24-1 once 12 CATRGGVTEQFF TGTGCCACCAGAGGGGGGGTTACTGAGCAGTTCTTC
. TRBJ1-1 TRBV4-1 . 16 CASSQDNRVPYFEAFF TGCGCCAGCAGCCAAGATAACCGGGTGCCGTATTTTGAAGCTTTCTTT
TRBD1 TRBJ2-1 TRBV10-3 once 21 CAISEPGGLGTERVSYNEQFF TGTGCCATCAGTGAGCCTGGCGGGCTTGGGACAGAAAGAGTGTCCTACAATGAGCAGTTCTTC
. TRBJ2-1 TRBV5-1 . 15 CASSLGGPSYNEQFF TGCGCCAGCAGCCTGGGTGGCCCCTCCTACAATGAGCAGTTCTTC
. TRBJ1-5 TRBV7-2 . 15 CASSVNRNSNQPQHF TGTGCCAGCAGCGTAAACAGGAATAGCAATCAGCCCCAGCATTTT